The 28 T cell receptor beta chains below all came from one sample that was sequenced in a study of cytomegalovirus exposure and HLA in healthy donors. It was with 60 Vbeta and 13 Jbeta primers that the PCR ran. Clones were read by immunoSEQ multiplex PCR, and TCRdb kept only the in-frame ones, dropping some. The table records about 130,000 clones, more than 65% of them present only once. Input material: PBMCs. These receptors were taken from a man aged 45 to 65 in good health and CMV-seronegative.

The V gene is TRBV7-9, the J gene TRBJ1-4; no definite D call. This CDR3 region has 14 residues. V dropped 2 bases and J dropped 0 bases, with 4 bases sitting between them. Germline V CDR1 and CDR2: SEHNR, FQNEAQ (reference sequence). CDR3 in DNA: TGTGCCAGCAGCTTACAGGCAACTAATGAAAAACTGTTTTTT. Its translation: CASSLQATNEKLFF.

The table lists this clone with a count of one. The gene calls are TRBV7-9 and TRBJ2-7, with TRBD2 matching over 9 bases. This CDR3 comprises 15 residues. Germline loops: CDR1 SEHNR, CDR2 FQNEAQ (reference sequence). J lost 1 base, V lost 5 bases, and 6 bases had no gene match. CDR3 DNA sequence: TGTGCCAGCAGCGTGCGGGGGGGAACATCCTACGAGCAGTACTTC. Translated, it gives CASSVRGGTSYEQYF.

The V and J genes are TRBV25-1 and TRBJ2-1; D not resolved. CDR3 size: 10 residues. V was clipped by 4 bases and J by 9 bases, with 4 bases between them. Germline V gives CDR1 MGHDK, CDR2 SYGVNS. CDR3 sequence (DNA): TGTGCCAGCAGTGGAGGTGAGCAGTTCTTC. The encoded protein is CASSGGEQFF.

This rearrangement joins TRBV4-1 to TRBJ2-2, with a tentative D call TRBD1 (6 bases). The CDR3 extends over 13 amino acids. V lost 4 bases and J 5 bases, leaving 8 bases between the germline ends. Germline-derived CDR1 and CDR2 are MGHRA and YSYEKL. Written as DNA, the CDR3 is TGCGCCAGCAGCCTTACAGGGACCGGGGAGCTGTTTTTT. Its protein is CASSLTGTGELFF.

The CDR3 protein is CAWRGLNYEQYF. In nucleotides, the CDR3 is TGTGCCTGGAGGGGACTGAACTACGAGCAGTACTTC. The chain recombines TRBV30 with TRBJ2-7, with a tentative D call TRBD2 (6 bases). V lost 3 bases and J 3 bases, leaving 9 bases between the germline ends. The CDR3 has 12 residues. CDR1 and CDR2 from the germline V gene are GTSNPN and SVGIG (reference sequence).

The rearrangement uses TRBV18 and TRBJ1-1; 8 bases are a match to TRBD1. Germline assignment: CDR1 KGHSH and CDR2 LQKENI. The CDR3 has 14 residues. The trim removed 4 bases at V and 5 bases at J, leaving 6 bases unmatched. CDR3 sequence (DNA): TGTGCCAGCTCACGAAGACAGGGGAATACTGAAGCTTTCTTT. This gives the protein CASSRRQGNTEAFF. Supplemented by reference TRBV18 and TRBJ1-1, the full variable domain reads NAGVMQNPRHLVRRRGQEARLRCSPMKGHSHVYWYRQLPEEGLKFMVYLQKENIIDESGMPKERFSAEFPKEGPSILRIQQVVRGDSAAYFCASSRRQGNTEAFFGQGTRLTVV.

V and J are TRBV4-1 and TRBJ1-1, with no clear D. CDR3 length equals 16 residues. V dropped 0 bases and J dropped 1 base, with 12 bases sitting between them. Germline CDR1 and CDR2: MGHRA and YSYEKL. The CDR3: CASSQDTFLPNTEAFF. CDR3 coding DNA: TGCGCCAGCAGCCAAGACACTTTTCTACCGAACACTGAAGCTTTCTTT.

The rearrangement links TRBV10-2 to TRBJ2-7, with D hard to call. Germline V gives CDR1 WSHSY, CDR2 SAAADI. V gave up 6 bases and J gave up 0 bases, with 12 bases separating them. This CDR3 has 14 amino acids. The CDR3 nucleotides read TGCGCCAGCAGGGATGGCGGAGCCTCCTACGAGCAGTACTTC. Translation gives CASRDGGASYEQYF.

This clone was counted once. The chain has TRBV14 and TRBJ1-2; unclear D gene. This CDR3 has 16 residues. Trimming took off 4 bases at V and 3 bases at J, with 18 bases between the two ends. CDR1 and CDR2 from the germline V gene are SGHDN and FVKESK. Written as DNA, the CDR3 is TGTGCCAGCAGCCTAGGCGTGCGGGGAATGGACTATGGCTACACCTTC. Translating it yields CASSLGVRGMDYGYTF.

This chain links TRBV7-9 with TRBJ2-2, with TRBD1 matching over 8 bases. Germline-derived CDR1 and CDR2 are SEHNR and FQNEAQ (reference sequence). The CDR3 extends over 16 amino acids. Unmatched junction bases numbered 2, after V lost 2 bases and J lost 0 bases. The CDR3 bases are TGTGCCAGCAGCTTATGGGACAGGACGAACACCGGGGAGCTGTTTTTT. The encoded protein is CASSLWDRTNTGELFF.

CDR3 DNA sequence: TGTGCCAGCAGCTCGGGAGGACAGGGGGCGCGTTCACCCCTCCACTTT. Amino acid sequence: CASSSGGQGARSPLHF. V gene TRBV5-6 combines with J gene TRBJ1-6, with 11 bases fitting TRBD1. V lost 3 bases to trimming and J lost 9 bases; unmatched junction nucleotides: 8. CDR1 SGHDT and CDR2 YYEEEE come from the germline V gene. The CDR3 totals 16 residues.

Here the CDR3 DNA reads TGTGCCAGCAGCCCAGGGTCTGGAAACACCATATATTTT. Protein sequence: CASSPGSGNTIYF. This chain uses TRBV7-9 with TRBJ1-3, with a tentative D call TRBD1 (5 bases). V was clipped by 5 bases and J by 1 base, with 6 bases between them. Germline CDR1 and CDR2: SEHNR and FQNEAQ (reference sequence). This CDR3 contains 13 residues.

The chain couples TRBV27 to TRBJ2-6; TRBD1 agrees at 8 bases. The length of the CDR3 is 16 residues. Unmatched junction bases numbered 3, after V lost 1 base and J lost 4 bases. From germline, CDR1 is MNHEY and CDR2 SMNVEV (reference sequence). The CDR3 sequence is CASSLLRTGGANVLTF. The CDR3 coding sequence is TGTGCCAGCAGTTTATTGCGGACAGGGGGGGCCAACGTCCTGACTTTC. Based on the CDR3 plus reference TRBV27 and TRBJ2-6, the full variable domain is EAQVTQNPRYLITVTGKKLTVTCSQNMNHEYMSWYRQDPGLGLRQIYYSMNVEVTDKGDVPEGYKVSRKEKRNFPLILESPSPNQTSLYFCASSLLRTGGANVLTFGAGSRLTVL.

The V gene is TRBV6-5, the J gene TRBJ2-3; TRBD1 agrees at 11 bases. The germline CDR1 and CDR2 sequences are MNHEY and SVGAGI. The ends lost 4 bases at V and 5 bases at J; junction bases unmatched: 5. The length of the CDR3 is 15 residues. This CDR3 is CASSSGTGGEDTQYF. DNA of the CDR3: TGTGCCAGCAGTTCCGGGACAGGGGGGGAAGATACGCAGTATTTT.

The CDR3: CASGGALGLRTDTQYF. The DNA for the CDR3 is TGTGCCAGCGGGGGGGCCTTGGGTCTGAGGACAGATACGCAGTATTTT. The chain combines TRBV9 with TRBJ2-3; a weak D match, TRBD2 (7 bases). Between the trimmed V and J ends, which lost 7 bases and 3 bases, there was a span of 21 bases. The CDR3 consists of 16 residues. The germline CDR1 and CDR2 sequences are SGDLS and YYNGEE.

The CDR3 loop is CASSLGVAVADTQYF. CDR3 nucleotides: TGTGCCAGCAGCTTAGGGGTAGCTGTCGCAGATACGCAGTATTTT. The chain carries TRBV7-6 and TRBJ2-3; no reliable D call. Germline V gene sequence: CDR1 SGHVS, CDR2 FNYEAQ. Trimming took 1 base from V and 4 from J, leaving 12 bases between them. This CDR3 comprises 15 residues.

This clone turned up a few times. The genes are TRBV9 and TRBJ2-1; D may be TRBD1 (10 bases). Trimming removed 0 bases at V and 8 bases at J, with 30 bases between. The CDR3 loop spans 20 amino acids. Germline V gene sequence: CDR1 SGDLS, CDR2 YYNGEE. For the CDR3, the DNA is TGTGCCAGCAGCGTAGCCGGCCCCCTAGCGGGACAGGGGTGGTTTGATGAGCAGTTCTTC. It encodes CASSVAGPLAGQGWFDEQFF.

The V gene is TRBV5-6, the J gene TRBJ2-1; the match to TRBD1 covers 10 bases. Germline CDR1 reads SGHDT; CDR2 reads YYEEEE. CDR3 length equals 16 residues. Germline trimming cut 0 bases from V and 7 bases from J; bases unmatched to any gene: 7. The CDR3, as DNA: TGTGCCAGCAGCTTGGACCCCGGGACAGGGGTGAATGAGCAGTTCTTC. Amino acid sequence: CASSLDPGTGVNEQFF.

The chain recombines TRBV12-2 with TRBJ1-6; TRBD1 is taken as the D call from the table, unchecked against the DNA. TRBV12-2 is a pseudogene locus. The CDR3 is 17 residues long. CDR3 loop: CASRFMAVSSYNSPLHF. The DNA of the CDR3 is TGTGCAAGTCGCTTTATGGCAGTAAGCTCCTATAATTCACCCCTCCACTTT.

The V and J genes are TRBV27 and TRBJ2-7; perhaps TRBD2 as D (6 bases). In germline, CDR1 is MNHEY, CDR2 SMNVEV (reference sequence). There are 14 residues in the CDR3. V lost 3 bases to trimming and J lost 2 bases, with 11 bases between them. The CDR3 loop is CASSLAGLTYEQYF. The CDR3 nucleotides are TGTGCCAGCAGTTTGGCGGGGTTAACCTACGAGCAGTACTTC.

This chain joins TRBV5-6 and TRBJ2-7; tentative D call: TRBD1 (6 bases). This CDR3 comprises 13 residues. The V end was cut by 4 bases, the J end by 2 bases, with 10 bases between. Germline CDR1 SGHDT, CDR2 YYEEEE. The CDR3 reads CASSPGTPYEQYF. The DNA for the CDR3 is TGTGCCAGCAGCCCCGGGACACCCTACGAGCAGTACTTC. The whole variable domain, remainder taken from reference TRBV5-6 and TRBJ2-7, is DAGVTQSPTHLIKTRGQQVTLRCSPKSGHDTVSWYQQALGQGPQFIFQYYEEEERQRGNFPDRFSGHQFPNYSSELNVNALLLGDSALYLCASSPGTPYEQYFGPGTRLTVT.

The V and J genes are TRBV5-5 and TRBJ2-5; TRBD1 might be the D (7 bases). V shed 2 bases and J shed 2 bases, with 13 bases lying between them. The CDR3 has 15 residues. The germline V gene encodes CDR1 SGHKS and CDR2 YYEKEE (reference sequence). The CDR3 region is CASSLGGGPQETQYF. The CDR3 coding sequence is TGTGCCAGCAGCTTAGGAGGGGGCCCTCAAGAGACCCAGTACTTC. Complete variable domain (other parts from reference TRBV5-5 and TRBJ2-5): DAGVTQSPTHLIKTRGQQVTLRCSPISGHKSVSWYQQVLGQGPQFIFQYYEKEERGRGNFPDRFSARQFPNYSSELNVNALLLGDSALYLCASSLGGGPQETQYFGPGTRLLVL.

Only one count was recorded for this clone. The chain employs TRBV2 and TRBJ2-1, with D perhaps TRBD1 (6 bases). CDR3 length: 18 residues. The germline V and J ends were trimmed by 4 bases and 4 bases, with 23 bases remaining between them. Looked up from germline, CDR1 is SNHLY and CDR2 is FYNNEI. CDR3 coding DNA: TGTGCCAGCAGTGTGGACAGCTCCTACATGGGGTTTTACAATGAGCAGTTCTTC. Its protein product is CASSVDSSYMGFYNEQFF.

This clone was recorded only once. The CDR3 sequence: CSVRTGGTEAFF. In DNA, the CDR3 is TGCAGCGTGCGGACAGGCGGGACTGAAGCTTTCTTT. The chain combines TRBV29-1 with TRBJ1-1; 7 nucleotides match TRBD1. Germline trimming cut 6 bases from V and 5 bases from J; bases unmatched to any gene: 6. CDR1 and CDR2 from the germline V gene are SQVTM and ANQGSEA. This CDR3 contains 12 residues. The variable domain in full, completed from reference TRBV29-1 and TRBJ1-1, reads SAVISQKPSRDICQRGTSLTIQCQVDSQVTMMFWYRQQPGQSLTLIATANQGSEATYESGFVIDKFPISRPNLTFSTLTVSNMSPEDSSIYLCSVRTGGTEAFFGQGTRLTVV.

The DNA for the CDR3 is TGTGCCAGCAGCTCGTCAGGGTCCGATTCACCCCTCCACTTT. Amino acid sequence: CASSSSGSDSPLHF. V gene TRBV7-9 combines with J gene TRBJ1-6; D possibly corresponds to TRBD1 (5 bases). This CDR3 is built from 14 residues. The ends were cut back, 4 bases at V and 8 bases at J, with 12 bases in the middle. Germline CDR1 and CDR2: SEHNR and FQNEAQ (reference sequence).

As regards this clone: Sequence at one end of the junction differs from germline and may be a read error. V and J are TRBV7-9 and TRBJ2-5, with 8 bases aligning to TRBD1. In germline, CDR1 is SEHNR, CDR2 FQNEAQ (reference sequence). The CDR3 has 16 amino acids. The CDR3 DNA is TGTACCAGCAGCTCCGGAGGGACAGGACCACAAGAGACCCAGTACTTC. Its protein is CTSSSGGTGPQETQYF.

The chain recombines TRBV5-4 with TRBJ1-2, with D possibly TRBD1 on 6 matching bases. Germline V CDR1 and CDR2: SGHNT, YYREEE (reference sequence). Trimming shortened V by 2 bases and J by 4 bases, and 9 bases separated the two germline ends. This CDR3 spans 13 amino acids. The CDR3 here is CASSLTGTYGYTF. In nucleotides, the CDR3 is TGTGCCAGCAGCTTAACAGGGACCTATGGCTACACCTTC.

The V gene is TRBV6-4, the J gene TRBJ2-3; 10 bases agree with TRBD2. The CDR3 contains 14 residues. Germline CDR1 reads MRHNA; CDR2 reads SNTAGT. The V gene end was trimmed by 5 bases and the J gene end by 2 bases; junction bases not matched to a gene: 1. In DNA, the CDR3 is TGTGCCAGCAGTAGCGGGGGGGCCACAGATACGCAGTATTTT. Translation: CASSSGGATDTQYF.